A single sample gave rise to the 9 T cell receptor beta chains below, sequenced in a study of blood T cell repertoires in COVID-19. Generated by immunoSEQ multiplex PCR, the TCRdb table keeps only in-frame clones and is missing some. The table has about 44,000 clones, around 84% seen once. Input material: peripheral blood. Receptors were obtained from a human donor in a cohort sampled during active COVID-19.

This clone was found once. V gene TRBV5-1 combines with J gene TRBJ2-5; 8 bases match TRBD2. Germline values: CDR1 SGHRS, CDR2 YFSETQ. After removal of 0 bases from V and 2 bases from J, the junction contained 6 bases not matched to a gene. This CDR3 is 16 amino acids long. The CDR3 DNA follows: TGCGCCAGCAGCTTGGTGGGTAGCGGGGTTCAAGAGACCCAGTACTTC. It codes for CASSLVGSGVQETQYF.

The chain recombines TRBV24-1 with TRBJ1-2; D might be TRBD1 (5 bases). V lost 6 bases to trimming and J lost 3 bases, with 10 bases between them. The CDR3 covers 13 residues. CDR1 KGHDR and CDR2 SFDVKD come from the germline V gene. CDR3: CATSLGRDYGYTF. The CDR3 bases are TGTGCCACCAGTTTGGGCAGGGACTATGGCTACACCTTC.

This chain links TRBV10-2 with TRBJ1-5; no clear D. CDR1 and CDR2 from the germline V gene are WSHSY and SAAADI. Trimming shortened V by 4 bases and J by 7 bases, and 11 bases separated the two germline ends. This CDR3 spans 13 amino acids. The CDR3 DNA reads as TGCGCCAGCAGTGGCGGAGGCCCCCAGCCCCAGCATTTT. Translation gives CASSGGGPQPQHF.

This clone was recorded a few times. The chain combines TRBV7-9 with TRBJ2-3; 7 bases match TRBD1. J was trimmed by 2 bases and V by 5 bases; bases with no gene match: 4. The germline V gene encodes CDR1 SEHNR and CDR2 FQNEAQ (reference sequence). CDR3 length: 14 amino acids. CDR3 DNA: TGTGCCAGCAGCGCCGGACAGGCCACAGATACGCAGTATTTT. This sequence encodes CASSAGQATDTQYF.

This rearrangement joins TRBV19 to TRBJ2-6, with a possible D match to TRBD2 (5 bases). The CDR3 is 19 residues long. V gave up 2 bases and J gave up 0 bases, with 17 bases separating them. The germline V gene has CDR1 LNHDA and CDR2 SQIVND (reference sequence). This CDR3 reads CASSISTRPGNSGANVLTF. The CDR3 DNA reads TGTGCCAGTAGTATATCCACTCGGCCGGGGAACTCTGGGGCCAACGTCCTGACTTTC.

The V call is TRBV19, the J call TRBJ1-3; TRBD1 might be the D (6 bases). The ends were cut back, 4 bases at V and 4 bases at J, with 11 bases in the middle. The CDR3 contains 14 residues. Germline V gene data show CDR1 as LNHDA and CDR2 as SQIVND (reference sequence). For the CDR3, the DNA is TGTGCCAGTAGTACAGGGGTTTGGGGAAACACCATATATTTT. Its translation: CASSTGVWGNTIYF.

This chain's CDR3 is CASSTWAGGPSDTQYF. Here the CDR3 DNA reads TGTGCCAGCAGTACCTGGGCGGGGGGGCCGTCAGATACGCAGTATTTT. The chain uses TRBV28 and TRBJ2-3; 9 bases are shared with TRBD2. In germline, CDR1 is MDHEN, CDR2 SYDVKM. Germline trimming cut 5 bases from V and 4 bases from J; bases unmatched to any gene: 10. This CDR3 is 16 amino acids long.

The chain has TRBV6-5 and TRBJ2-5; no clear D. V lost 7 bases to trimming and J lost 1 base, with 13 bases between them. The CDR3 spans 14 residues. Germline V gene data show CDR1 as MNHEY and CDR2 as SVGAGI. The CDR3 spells CASTELNLQETQYF. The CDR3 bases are TGTGCCAGCACCGAACTTAATCTCCAAGAGACCCAGTACTTC.

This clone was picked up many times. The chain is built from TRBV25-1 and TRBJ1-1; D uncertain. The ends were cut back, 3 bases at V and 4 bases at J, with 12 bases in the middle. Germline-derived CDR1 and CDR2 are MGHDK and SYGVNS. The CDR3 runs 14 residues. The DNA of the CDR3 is TGTGCCAGCAGTGAGTATTTTTCGGGCACTGAAGCTTTCTTT. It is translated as CASSEYFSGTEAFF.